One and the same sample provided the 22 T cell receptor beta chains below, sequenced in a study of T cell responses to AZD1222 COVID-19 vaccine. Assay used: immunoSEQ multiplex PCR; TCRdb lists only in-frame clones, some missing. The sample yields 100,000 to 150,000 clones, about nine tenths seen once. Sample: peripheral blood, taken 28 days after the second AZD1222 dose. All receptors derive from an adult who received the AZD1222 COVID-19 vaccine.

The CDR3 nucleotides read TGTGCCAGCAGCTTAGGACCGAGCTCCTACGAGCAGTACTTC. It codes for CASSLGPSSYEQYF. The V call is TRBV7-6, the J call TRBJ2-7; no reliable D call. V was clipped by 1 base and J by 0 bases, with 7 bases between them. Germline CDR1 and CDR2: SGHVS and FNYEAQ. This CDR3 contains 14 residues.

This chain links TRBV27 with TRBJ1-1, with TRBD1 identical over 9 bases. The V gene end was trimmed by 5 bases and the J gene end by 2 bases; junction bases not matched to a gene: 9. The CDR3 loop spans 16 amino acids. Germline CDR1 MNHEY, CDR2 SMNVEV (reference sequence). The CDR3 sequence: CASSPGTGRANTEAFF. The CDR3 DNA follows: TGTGCCAGCAGTCCCGGGACAGGGCGGGCTAACACTGAAGCTTTCTTT.

In DNA form, the CDR3 reads TGTGCCAGCTCACCCCCCGGGACCTACGAGCAGTACTTC. Translated, it gives CASSPPGTYEQYF. The chain is built from TRBV18 and TRBJ2-7; TRBD2 is a possible D gene (5 bases). The CDR3 extends over 13 amino acids. The germline V and J ends were trimmed by 3 bases and 2 bases, with 8 bases remaining between them. Germline lookup yields CDR1 KGHSH and CDR2 LQKENI.

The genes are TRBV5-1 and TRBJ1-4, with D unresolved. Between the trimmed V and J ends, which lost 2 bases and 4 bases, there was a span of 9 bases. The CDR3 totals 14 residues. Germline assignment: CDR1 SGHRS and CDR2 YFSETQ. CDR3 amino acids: CASSLGPVNEKLFF. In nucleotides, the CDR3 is TGCGCCAGCAGCTTAGGGCCGGTTAATGAAAAACTGTTTTTT.

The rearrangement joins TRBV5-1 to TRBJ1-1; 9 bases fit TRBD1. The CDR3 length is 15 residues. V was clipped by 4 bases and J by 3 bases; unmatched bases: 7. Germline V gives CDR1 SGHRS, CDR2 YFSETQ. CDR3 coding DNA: TGCGCCAGCAGCGCACGACAGGGGGAAGACACTGAAGCTTTCTTT. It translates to CASSARQGEDTEAFF.

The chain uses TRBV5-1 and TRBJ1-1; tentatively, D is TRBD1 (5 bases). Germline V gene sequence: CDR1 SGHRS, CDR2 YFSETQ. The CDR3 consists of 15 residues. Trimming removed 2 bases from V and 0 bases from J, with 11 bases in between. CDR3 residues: CASSLLGAMNTEAFF. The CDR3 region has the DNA TGCGCCAGCAGCTTACTAGGGGCTATGAACACTGAAGCTTTCTTT. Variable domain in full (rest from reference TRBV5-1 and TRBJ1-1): KAGVTQTPRYLIKTRGQQVTLSCSPISGHRSVSWYQQTPGQGLQFLFEYFSETQRNKGNFPGRFSGRQFSNSRSEMNVSTLELGDSALYLCASSLLGAMNTEAFFGQGTRLTVV.

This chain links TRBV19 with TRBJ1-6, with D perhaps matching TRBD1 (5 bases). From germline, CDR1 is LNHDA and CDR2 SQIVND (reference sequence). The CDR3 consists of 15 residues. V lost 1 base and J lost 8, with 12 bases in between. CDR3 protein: CASSIGSGLHSPLHF. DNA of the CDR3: TGTGCCAGTAGTATAGGATCAGGGCTCCATTCACCCCTCCACTTT.

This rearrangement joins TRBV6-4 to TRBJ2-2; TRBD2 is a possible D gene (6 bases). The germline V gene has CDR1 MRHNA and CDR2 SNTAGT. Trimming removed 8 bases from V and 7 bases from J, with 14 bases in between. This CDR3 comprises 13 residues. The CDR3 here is CASGRERGGELFF. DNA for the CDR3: TGTGCCAGCGGACGGGAGAGGGGCGGGGAGCTGTTTTTT.

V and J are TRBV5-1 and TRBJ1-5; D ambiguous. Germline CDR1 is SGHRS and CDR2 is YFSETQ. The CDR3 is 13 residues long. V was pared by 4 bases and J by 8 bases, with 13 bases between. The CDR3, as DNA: TGCGCCAGCAGCCCCGCGACCGAGGAGCCCCAGCATTTT. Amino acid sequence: CASSPATEEPQHF.

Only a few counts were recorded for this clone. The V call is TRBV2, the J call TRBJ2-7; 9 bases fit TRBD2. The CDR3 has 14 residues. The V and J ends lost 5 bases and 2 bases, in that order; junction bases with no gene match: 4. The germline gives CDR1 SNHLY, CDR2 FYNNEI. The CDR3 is CASSSREGPYEQYF. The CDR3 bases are TGTGCCAGCAGTTCGCGGGAGGGCCCCTACGAGCAGTACTTC.

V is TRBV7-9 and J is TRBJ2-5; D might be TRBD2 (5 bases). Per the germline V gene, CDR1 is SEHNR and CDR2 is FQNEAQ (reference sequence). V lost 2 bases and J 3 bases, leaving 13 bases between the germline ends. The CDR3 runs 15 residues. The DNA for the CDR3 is TGTGCCAGCAGCTTACGTGAGGGTGGGAAAGAGACCCAGTACTTC. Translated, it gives CASSLREGGKETQYF.

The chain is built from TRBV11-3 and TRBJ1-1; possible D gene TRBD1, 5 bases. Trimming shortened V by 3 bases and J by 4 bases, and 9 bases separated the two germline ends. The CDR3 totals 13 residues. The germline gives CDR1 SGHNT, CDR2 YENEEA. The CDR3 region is CASSFGGGTEAFF. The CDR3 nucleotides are TGTGCCAGCAGCTTCGGGGGGGGCACTGAAGCTTTCTTT.

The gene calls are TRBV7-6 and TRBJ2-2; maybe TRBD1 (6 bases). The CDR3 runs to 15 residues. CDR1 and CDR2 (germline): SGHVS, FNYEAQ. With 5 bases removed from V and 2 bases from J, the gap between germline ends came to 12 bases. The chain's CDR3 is CASSLQGINTGELFF. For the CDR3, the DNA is TGTGCCAGCAGCCTACAGGGAATTAACACCGGGGAGCTGTTTTTT.

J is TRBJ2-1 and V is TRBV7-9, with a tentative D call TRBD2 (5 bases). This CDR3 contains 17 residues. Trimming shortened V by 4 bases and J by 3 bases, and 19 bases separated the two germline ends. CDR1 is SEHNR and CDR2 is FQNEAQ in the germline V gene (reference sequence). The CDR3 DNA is TGTGCCAGCAGCTCCCTCCCCACTAGTCCCCTCTACAATGAGCAGTTCTTC. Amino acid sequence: CASSSLPTSPLYNEQFF.

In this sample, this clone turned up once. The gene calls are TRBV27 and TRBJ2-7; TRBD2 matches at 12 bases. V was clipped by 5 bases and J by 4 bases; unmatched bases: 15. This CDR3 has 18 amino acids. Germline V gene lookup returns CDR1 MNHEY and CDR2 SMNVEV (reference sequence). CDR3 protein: CASSTILAGGPTGYEQYF. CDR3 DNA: TGTGCCAGCAGTACGATTCTAGCGGGAGGGCCGACCGGGTACGAGCAGTACTTC.

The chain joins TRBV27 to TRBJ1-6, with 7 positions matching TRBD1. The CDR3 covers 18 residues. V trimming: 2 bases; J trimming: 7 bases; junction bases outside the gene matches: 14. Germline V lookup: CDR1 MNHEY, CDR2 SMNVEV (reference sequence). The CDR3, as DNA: TGTGCCAGCAGTTTACGCCTGGCAGGGGGATTAAGAAATTCACCCCTCCACTTT. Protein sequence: CASSLRLAGGLRNSPLHF.

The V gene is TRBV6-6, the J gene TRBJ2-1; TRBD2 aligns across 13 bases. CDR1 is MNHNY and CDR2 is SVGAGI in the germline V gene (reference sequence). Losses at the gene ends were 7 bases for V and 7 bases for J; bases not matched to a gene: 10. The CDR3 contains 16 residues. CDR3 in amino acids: CASTQLAGGGANEQFF. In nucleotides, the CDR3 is TGTGCCAGCACCCAACTAGCGGGAGGGGGAGCAAATGAGCAGTTCTTC.

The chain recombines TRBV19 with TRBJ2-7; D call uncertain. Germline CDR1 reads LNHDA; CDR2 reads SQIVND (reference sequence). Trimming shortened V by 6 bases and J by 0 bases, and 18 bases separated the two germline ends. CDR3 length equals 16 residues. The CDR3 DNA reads TGTGCCAGTAGCTTGGCTGGCGGCTTTAGCTCCTACGAGCAGTACTTC. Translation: CASSLAGGFSSYEQYF.

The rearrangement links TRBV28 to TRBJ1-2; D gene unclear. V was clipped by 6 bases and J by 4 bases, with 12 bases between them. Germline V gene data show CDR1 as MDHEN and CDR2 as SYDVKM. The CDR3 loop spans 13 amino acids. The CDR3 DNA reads TGTGCCAGCAGACTATCGGCGATCTATGGCTACACCTTC. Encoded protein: CASRLSAIYGYTF.

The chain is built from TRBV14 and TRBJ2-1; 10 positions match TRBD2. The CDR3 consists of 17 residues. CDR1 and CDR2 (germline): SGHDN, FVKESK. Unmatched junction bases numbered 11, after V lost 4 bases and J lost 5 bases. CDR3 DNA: TGTGCCAGCAGCCTGCTGTCCGGACTAGCGGTTAACAATGAGCAGTTCTTC. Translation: CASSLLSGLAVNNEQFF.

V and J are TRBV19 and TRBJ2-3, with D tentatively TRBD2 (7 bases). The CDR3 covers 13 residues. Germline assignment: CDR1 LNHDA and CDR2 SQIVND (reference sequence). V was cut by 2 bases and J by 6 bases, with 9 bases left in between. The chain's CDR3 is CASSIRGADTQYF. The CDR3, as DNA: TGTGCCAGTAGTATACGGGGGGCGGATACGCAGTATTTT.

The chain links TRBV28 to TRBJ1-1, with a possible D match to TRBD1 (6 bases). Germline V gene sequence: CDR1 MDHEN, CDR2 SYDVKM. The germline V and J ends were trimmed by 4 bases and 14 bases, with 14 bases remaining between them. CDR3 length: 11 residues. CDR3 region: CASSSPSGGFF. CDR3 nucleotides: TGTGCCAGCAGTTCCCCTAGTGGGGGCTTCTTT.